Detailed here is one TCR beta chain. These data belong to a study of blood T cell repertoires in COVID-19. Overall study context: Acute-phase and convalescent COVID-19 samples originated in the United States, Italy and Spain.

Assay: immunoSEQ multiplex PCR; the TCRdb copy retains only in-frame clones and omits some. The table has 200,000 to 250,000 clones, 75% to 90% seen once. Unmatched junction bases numbered 10, after V lost 4 bases and J lost 6 bases. Germline V gives CDR1 MGHRA, CDR2 YSYEKL. This CDR3 has 17 amino acids. Individuals aged about 18 to 100 years were recruited from 20 to 25 US areas. This chain connects TRBV4-1 to TRBJ2-7; 15 positions match TRBD2. The sample consisted of PBMCs or T cells enriched from blood (not recorded which). The receptor was derived from a woman under 40 who had been exposed to COVID-19. The CDR3 sequence is CASSLQSGLAGGGEQYF. CDR3 nucleotide sequence: TGCGCCAGCAGCCTCCAATCGGGACTAGCGGGAGGCGGCGAGCAGTACTTC.